These 10 T cell receptor beta chains share one sample of origin, sequenced in a study of blood T cell repertoires in COVID-19. Profiled with immunoSEQ multiplex PCR; TCRdb holds only in-frame clones, not every one. Of 200,000 to 300,000 clones listed, about 87% are singletons. The sample comprised PBMCs or T cells enriched from blood (not recorded which). These receptors originate from a woman aged 40 to 55 with acute COVID-19.

CDR3 nucleotide sequence: TGTGCCAGCAGCCAAGTCCCGGGACTAGCGGGGGATCACACCGGGGAGCTGTTTTTT. Translated: CASSQVPGLAGDHTGELFF. This chain connects TRBV3-1 (or the pseudogene TRBV3-2) to TRBJ2-2; 14 positions agree with TRBD2. V was pared by 1 base and J by 3 bases, with 7 bases of the junction left unmatched. The CDR3 runs 19 residues. Germline V CDR1 and CDR2: LGHDT, YNNKEL (reference sequence).

This clone came up once. CDR3 nucleotides: TGCGCTACCTCCATGTCTCTAGCGGGGGACAATGAGCAGTTCTTC. Translated, it gives CATSMSLAGDNEQFF. The J gene is TRBJ2-1, the V gene TRBV10-1, with 10 bases aligning to TRBD2. This CDR3 has 15 residues. Germline V CDR1 and CDR2: WNHNN, SYGVQD (reference sequence).

This rearrangement joins TRBV6-5 to TRBJ1-2; D might be TRBD1 (5 bases). V gave up 4 bases and J gave up 2 bases, with 8 bases separating them. This CDR3 is 13 amino acids long. The germline CDR1 and CDR2 sequences are MNHEY and SVGAGI. CDR3: CASSSQENYGYTF. The CDR3 nucleotides read TGTGCCAGCAGTTCACAGGAAAACTATGGCTACACCTTC.

The gene calls are TRBV2 and TRBJ1-6; D possibly corresponds to TRBD1 (6 bases). The CDR3 is made up of 14 amino acids. The germline gives CDR1 SNHLY, CDR2 FYNNEI. V lost 3 bases to trimming and J lost 8 bases, with 11 bases between them. The CDR3, as DNA: TGTGCCAGCAGTGATATTTCAGGGGATTCACCCCTCCACTTT. Translation gives CASSDISGDSPLHF.

This clone has just one count. The V and J genes are TRBV10-3 and TRBJ1-2; D uncertain. Trimming shortened V by 3 bases and J by 1 base, and 9 bases separated the two germline ends. The V gene's germline CDR1 is ENHRY and CDR2 SYGVKD. The CDR3 is 14 amino acids. CDR3 region: CAISDPTDNYGYTF. The CDR3 DNA follows: TGTGCCATCAGTGACCCGACTGATAACTATGGCTACACCTTC.

V usage is TRBV18 and J usage is TRBJ1-4, with 7 bases aligning to TRBD1. V lost 6 bases and J lost 6; bases outside the gene matches: 10. Germline CDR1 KGHSH, CDR2 LQKENI. The CDR3 has 15 amino acids. DNA of the CDR3: TGTGCCAGCTCCCGAGGACAGGCCCTGGATGAAAAACTGTTTTTT. Its protein product is CASSRGQALDEKLFF.

The rearrangement uses TRBV14 and TRBJ1-4; a possible D gene is TRBD1 (6 bases). The CDR3 is made up of 13 amino acids. Germline CDR1 and CDR2: SGHDN and FVKESK. V was trimmed by 9 bases and J by 4 bases, leaving 12 bases between them. The CDR3 DNA sequence: TGTGCCAGTAGCGGACAGCTTAATGAAAAACTGTTTTTT. The encoded protein is CASSGQLNEKLFF.

This rearrangement joins TRBV28 to TRBJ2-1; 10 positions agree with TRBD2. This CDR3 contains 14 residues. V lost 7 bases and J lost 3; bases outside the gene matches: 3. The germline CDR1 and CDR2 sequences are MDHEN and SYDVKM. Here the CDR3 reads CASKGLAHYNEQFF. The CDR3 coding sequence is TGTGCCAGCAAGGGACTAGCGCACTACAATGAGCAGTTCTTC.

The chain uses TRBV3-1 (or the pseudogene TRBV3-2) and TRBJ2-1; unclear D gene. From germline, CDR1 is LGHDT and CDR2 YNNKEL (reference sequence). This CDR3 comprises 13 residues. The V and J ends lost 0 bases and 10 bases respectively, with 10 bases between them. CDR3 bases: TGTGCCAGCAGCCAAGATTTTAGAGCGGAGCAGTTCTTC. Protein sequence: CASSQDFRAEQFF.

This clone was observed a handful of times. This chain links TRBV14 with TRBJ1-4; 7 nucleotides line up with TRBD1. V shed 4 bases and J 0 bases; nucleotides not matched to a gene: 5. Germline CDR1 and CDR2: SGHDN and FVKESK. The CDR3 covers 16 residues. The CDR3 region has the DNA TGTGCCAGCAGCCCCCGACAGGGCGCAACTAATGAAAAACTGTTTTTT. Translated: CASSPRQGATNEKLFF.